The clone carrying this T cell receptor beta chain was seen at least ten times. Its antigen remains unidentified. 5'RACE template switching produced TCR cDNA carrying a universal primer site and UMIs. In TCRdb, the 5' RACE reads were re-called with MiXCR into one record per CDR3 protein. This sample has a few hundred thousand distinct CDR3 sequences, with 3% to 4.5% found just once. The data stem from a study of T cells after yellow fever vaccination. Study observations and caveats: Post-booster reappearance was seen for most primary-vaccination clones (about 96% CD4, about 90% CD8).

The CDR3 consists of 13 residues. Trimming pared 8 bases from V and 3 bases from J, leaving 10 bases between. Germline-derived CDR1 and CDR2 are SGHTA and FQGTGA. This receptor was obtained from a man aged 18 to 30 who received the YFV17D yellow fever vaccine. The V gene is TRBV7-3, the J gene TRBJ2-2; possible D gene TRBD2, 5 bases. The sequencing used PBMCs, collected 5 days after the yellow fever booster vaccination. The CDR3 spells CASARGDTGELFF. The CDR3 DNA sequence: TGTGCCAGCGCTCGGGGAGACACCGGGGAGCTGTTTTTT.